This section outlines one T cell receptor (beta chain) sequence together with its context. This sample was taken from a study of shared clonotypes between healthy human individuals. This table comes from immunoSEQ multiplex PCR, and its TCRdb copy is limited to in-frame clones, with some not included. Counted here are a few million clones, just over 90% occurring once; the ten biggest clones make up under 0.15%. The CDR3 totals 18 residues. The chain joins TRBV21-1 to TRBJ2-2; the table's D call, TRBD1, has no DNA check behind it. TRBV21-1 is reported as a pseudogene. Sequenced sample: naive CD4+ T cells sorted from blood. Noted subset: CD45RA+ positively selected. The TCR comes from a man younger than 30 in good health. CDR3 nucleotide sequence: TGTGCCAGCAGCAAAGGGGGACAGGGGAAGACGGACACCGGGGAGCTGTTTTTT. Residues: CASSKGGQGKTDTGELFF.